This passage covers 27 T cell receptor beta chains from one sample sequenced in a study of breast tumors, draining lymph nodes, adjacent tissues. The lymph nodes were axillary draining lymph nodes from breast cancer patients. A single record per CDR3 protein comes from TCRdb applying MiXCR to the multiplex PCR reads. The data contain over 200,000 distinct CDR3 sequences, approximately 30% of them singletons. The material sequenced was axillary lymph node tissue. Receptors originate from a female donor with breast cancer. Some clones in this sample may be carry-over from other donors' samples.

The CDR3 loop reads CSARAPGRMNTEAFF. As DNA, the CDR3 is TGCAGTGCTAGGGCACCGGGACGGATGAACACTGAAGCTTTCTTT. The chain recombines TRBV20-1 with TRBJ1-1; the D gene is possibly TRBD1 (5 bases). CDR3 size: 15 residues. With 3 bases removed from V and 0 bases from J, the gap between germline ends came to 14 bases. Germline CDR1 and CDR2: DFQATT and SNEGSKA (reference sequence).

This clonotype was picked up many times. This could be a read error, since a much larger clone is one nucleotide away. Given the absence of the conserved phenylalanine or tryptophan at the CDR3 end, a read error is likely. The CDR3 region is CASSFLGTQETQYL. The CDR3 nucleotides are TGTGCCAGCAGCTTTCTAGGGACGCAAGAGACCCAGTACCTC. This chain joins TRBV7-2 and TRBJ2-5; D assignment may be TRBD1 or TRBD2 (5 bases each). The V and J ends lost 3 bases and 2 bases respectively, with 10 bases between them. CDR1 and CDR2 from the germline V gene are SGHTA and FQGNSA. CDR3 size: 14 residues.

This clonotype has a count of ten or more. The gene calls are TRBV9 and TRBJ1-5; D not certain. Germline V CDR1 and CDR2: SGDLS, YYNGEE. The CDR3 sequence is 13 residues long. V was cut by 0 bases and J by 9 bases, with 10 bases left in between. CDR3: CASSVEPLRPQHF. CDR3 nucleotide sequence: TGTGCCAGCAGCGTAGAACCCCTACGGCCCCAGCATTTT.

This clonotype was observed at least ten times. CDR3 sequence: CASSGTQGYGYTF. CDR3 DNA: TGTGCCAGCAGCGGAACACAGGGGTATGGCTACACCTTC. The rearrangement links TRBV5-6 to TRBJ1-2, with 7 bases identical to TRBD1. Trimming took 4 bases from V and 5 from J; bases not matched to a gene: 5. Germline assignment: CDR1 SGHDT and CDR2 YYEEEE. The CDR3 has 13 residues.

Remarks on this clonotype: It is likely a read error, because the conserved phenylalanine at the end of the CDR3 is missing. Because the CDR3's place on the DNA is in doubt, the DNA is left out and the CDR3 is given as listed by TCRdb. This chain links TRBV20-1 with TRBJ1-2; the listed D gene, TRBD1, was not tested against the DNA. Germline CDR1 and CDR2: DFQATT and SNEGSKA (reference sequence). The CDR3 is 16 amino acids long, termini counted. The CDR3 loop is CGARGAGGDVRYGYAL.

As for this clonotype: A much larger clone lies one base from this, so it may be a read error. The chain combines TRBV20-1 with TRBJ2-3, with unresolved D. The CDR3 sequence is 14 residues long. Germline V CDR1 and CDR2: DFQATT, SNEGSKA (reference sequence). The CDR3 DNA reads as TGCAGTGCCCCTCCCACCGGAGACACAGCTACGCAGTATTTT. It is translated as CSAPPTGDTATQYF.

With respect to this clonotype: At one boundary the junction diverges from the germline segment, which might be a read error. This sequence joins TRBV9 and TRBJ2-2; possible D gene TRBD2, 6 bases. The V gene's germline CDR1 is SGDLS and CDR2 YYNGEE. CDR3 size: 13 residues. The CDR3 loop reads CASSPTGGGEQFF. Here the CDR3 DNA reads TGTGCCAGCAGCCCGACGGGCGGCGGGGAGCAGTTTTTT.

This clonotype appeared many times. This chain joins TRBV7-3 and TRBJ2-2, with 8 bases identical to TRBD2. CDR3 size: 16 residues. The V gene end was trimmed by 5 bases and the J gene end by 6 bases; junction bases not matched to a gene: 11. CDR1 and CDR2 (germline): SGHTA, FQGTGA. CDR3 amino acids: CASSQGPGGRPGELFF. CDR3 nucleotide sequence: TGTGCCAGCAGCCAGGGGCCGGGAGGGCGGCCCGGGGAGCTGTTTTTT. The entire variable domain, with the rest obtained from reference TRBV7-3 and TRBJ2-2, is as follows: GAGVSQTPSNKVTEKGKYVELRCDPISGHTALYWYRQSLGQGPEFLIYFQGTGAADDSGLPNDRFFAVRPEGSVSTLKIQRTERGDSAVYLCASSQGPGGRPGELFFGEGSRLTVL.

The chain is built from TRBV5-6 and TRBJ2-2; 7 positions match TRBD1. Germline CDR1 is SGHDT and CDR2 is YYEEEE. This CDR3 spans 16 amino acids. V shed 1 base, J shed 4 bases, and the junction held 7 bases outside the gene matches. CDR3 sequence: CASSLSRGLGTGELFF. DNA for the CDR3: TGTGCCAGCAGCTTGTCAAGGGGGCTAGGCACCGGGGAGCTGTTTTTT.

This clonotype was detected only a few times. This may be a read error, as it is one base from a much larger clone. This chain joins TRBV11-1 and TRBJ2-7; 10 bases line up with TRBD2. V trimming: 1 base; J trimming: 3 bases; junction bases outside the gene matches: 12. This CDR3 is built from 18 residues. Germline-derived CDR1 and CDR2 are SGHAT and FQDESV (reference sequence). CDR3 sequence: CASSLGGSPTSGFYEQYF. The CDR3 coding sequence is TGTGCCAGCAGCTTAGGTGGTTCTCCGACTAGCGGGTTCTACGAGCAGTACTTC.

Ten or more counts support this clonotype. V is TRBV3-1 and J is TRBJ2-5; D possibly corresponds to TRBD2 (5 bases). The CDR3 totals 14 residues. V was clipped by 1 base and J by 5 bases, with 11 bases between them. CDR1 and CDR2 (germline): LGHDT, YNNKEL (reference sequence). The CDR3 sequence is CASSQVLGGETQYF. CDR3 nucleotide sequence: TGTGCCAGCAGCCAAGTACTAGGAGGTGAGACCCAGTACTTC.

This clonotype has at least ten counts. The V gene is TRBV2, the J gene TRBJ2-6, with TRBD1 as a possible D gene (6 bases). Germline V gives CDR1 SNHLY, CDR2 FYNNEI. V lost 8 bases and J 0 bases, leaving 11 bases between the germline ends. The CDR3 has 15 amino acids. This CDR3 is CASRRDISGANVLTF. The CDR3, as DNA: TGTGCCAGCCGCCGGGACATCTCTGGGGCCAACGTCCTGACTTTC.

This clonotype was counted many times. The J gene is TRBJ2-5, the V gene TRBV7-8; TRBD2 might be the D (7 bases). V lost 0 bases and J lost 3, with 17 bases in between. The CDR3 is made up of 17 amino acids. Germline lookup yields CDR1 SGHVS and CDR2 FQNEAQ. The CDR3 DNA is TGTGCCAGCAGCTTAGCGGGAGGGGCGGGGACAAAAGAGACCCAGTACTTC. This gives the protein CASSLAGGAGTKETQYF.

With respect to this clonotype: This could be a read error, since a much larger clone is one nucleotide away. The V call is TRBV12-3 or TRBV12-4, the J call TRBJ1-5, with D possibly matching TRBD1 (5 bases). Trimming removed 6 bases from V and 6 bases from J, with 12 bases in between. The CDR3 contains 13 residues. CDR3 nucleotides: TGTGCCAGCAGGGGACGGGGGGTTCAGCCCCAGCATTTT. Translating it yields CASRGRGVQPQHF.

The rearrangement uses TRBV18 and TRBJ2-1; TRBD1 matches 8 bases. V gave up 0 bases and J gave up 4 bases; unmatched junction bases: 2. Per the germline V gene, CDR1 is KGHSH and CDR2 is LQKENI. CDR3 length: 15 amino acids. The CDR3 bases are TGTGCCAGCTCACCACCTCAGGGGGCATACAATGAGCAGTTCTTC. Residues: CASSPPQGAYNEQFF.

This clonotype was picked up many times. The V and J genes are TRBV29-1 and TRBJ1-2; D possibly corresponds to TRBD1 (6 bases). The CDR3 contains 13 residues. Trimming removed 7 bases at V and 0 bases at J, with 12 bases between. Looked up from germline, CDR1 is SQVTM and CDR2 is ANQGSEA. The CDR3 here is CSAGTSTNYGYTF. The CDR3 DNA is TGCAGCGCCGGGACATCGACTAACTATGGCTACACCTTC.

As for this clonotype: The junction does not match germline at one end; this may be a read error. The V call is TRBV24-1, the J call TRBJ2-7; TRBD2 is a possible D gene (7 bases). Germline V gives CDR1 KGHDR, CDR2 SFDVKD. This CDR3 comprises 13 residues. CDR3 amino acids: CATGRGASCEQYF. In DNA form, the CDR3 reads TGTGCCACGGGACGGGGGGCGTCCTGCGAGCAGTACTTC.

This clonotype was detected ten times or more. The rearrangement links TRBV9 to TRBJ2-7, with D maybe TRBD1 (5 bases). The CDR3 contains 14 residues. Trimming left V 0 bases short and J 7 bases short, with 14 bases between. The germline CDR1 and CDR2 sequences are SGDLS and YYNGEE. CDR3 in DNA: TGTGCCAGCAGCGTAGGGCAGGGTGTGGAGGAGCAGTACTTC. This gives the protein CASSVGQGVEEQYF.

The CDR3 coding sequence is TGTGCCAGCTCACCAGTTAGTGGGCAGAACACCGGGGAGCTGTTTTTT. This encodes CASSPVSGQNTGELFF. This chain joins TRBV18 and TRBJ2-2; D remains unclear. V was cut by 2 bases and J by 1 base, with 11 bases left in between. The V gene's germline CDR1 is KGHSH and CDR2 LQKENI. The CDR3 extends over 16 amino acids.

This clonotype came up many times. The chain uses TRBV14 and TRBJ2-1, with 8 bases fitting TRBD1. This CDR3 spans 16 amino acids. Germline V gene lookup returns CDR1 SGHDN and CDR2 FVKESK. After removal of 2 bases from V and 6 bases from J, the junction contained 9 bases not matched to a gene. CDR3 protein: CASSQITGQASNEQFF. Written as DNA, the CDR3 is TGTGCCAGCAGCCAAATAACGGGACAGGCTTCCAATGAGCAGTTCTTC. Together with reference TRBV14 and TRBJ2-1, the CDR3 gives the full variable domain: EAGVTQFPSHSVIEKGQTVTLRCDPISGHDNLYWYRRVMGKEIKFLLHFVKESKQDESGMPNNRFLAERTGGTYSTLKVQPAELEDSGVYFCASSQITGQASNEQFFGPGTRLTVL.

In its sample, this clonotype was seen many times. The genes are TRBV12-3 or TRBV12-4 and TRBJ1-6, with 8 nucleotides matching TRBD1. This CDR3 is built from 16 residues. J was trimmed by 1 base and V by 6 bases; bases with no gene match: 5. The CDR3 protein is CASRKQGGSYNSPLHF. CDR3 bases: TGTGCCAGCAGGAAACAGGGGGGATCCTATAATTCACCCCTCCACTTT.

This clonotype was seen repeatedly, ten times or more. This CDR3 is CASARDPSSYEQYF. CDR3 nucleotide sequence: TGTGCCAGCGCAAGGGACCCCAGCTCCTACGAGCAGTACTTC. The J gene is TRBJ2-7, the V gene TRBV9; D might be TRBD1 or TRBD2, each matching 5 bases. CDR3 size: 14 residues. Per germline, CDR1 SGDLS and CDR2 YYNGEE. V was cut by 7 bases and J by 0 bases, with 14 bases left in between.

This clonotype was seen many times. The rearrangement links TRBV5-6 to TRBJ1-4, with D uncertain. The V end lost 3 bases, the J end lost 7 bases, and 10 bases lay between the germline ends. The V gene's germline CDR1 is SGHDT and CDR2 YYEEEE. This CDR3 has 13 amino acids. CDR3 loop: CASSSRLGEKLFF. CDR3 sequence (DNA): TGTGCCAGCAGCTCGCGATTAGGTGAAAAACTGTTTTTT.

This clonotype has a count of ten or more. The chain recombines TRBV20-1 with TRBJ2-3; TRBD2 matches 16 bases. There are 17 residues in the CDR3. After removal of 3 bases from V and 3 bases from J, the junction contained 6 bases not matched to a gene. Looked up from germline, CDR1 is DFQATT and CDR2 is SNEGSKA (reference sequence). CDR3 nucleotide sequence: TGCAGTGCTAGTCCCGGGACTAGCGGGAGGGCAACAGATACGCAGTATTTT. It translates to CSASPGTSGRATDTQYF.

The chain links TRBV6-1 to TRBJ2-2; no definite D call. Deletions cut 1 base from V and 3 bases from J, with 0 bases between. Germline V gives CDR1 MNHNS, CDR2 SASEGT. The CDR3 has 12 amino acids. The CDR3 coding sequence is TGTGCCAGCAGTGAAGACACCGGGGAGCTGTTTTTT. Its translation: CASSEDTGELFF.

Worth noting for this clonotype: This may come from a read error, since a much larger clone is one base off. V usage is TRBV7-9 and J usage is TRBJ2-1; the D is unclear. This CDR3 contains 17 residues. Germline-derived CDR1 and CDR2 are SEHNR and FQNEAQ (reference sequence). The DNA for the CDR3 is TGTGCCAGCAGCTTAGACCGGGCGGCGCATGTCTACAATCAGCAGTTCTTC. Amino acid sequence: CASSLDRAAHVYNQQFF.

This clonotype has ten or more counts. The rearrangement uses TRBV10-3 and TRBJ1-5; TRBD1 is a possible D gene (5 bases). The CDR3 loop spans 15 amino acids. V was clipped by 4 bases and J by 0 bases, with 10 bases between them. Per the germline V gene, CDR1 is ENHRY and CDR2 is SYGVKD. CDR3 loop: CAISVGGNSNQPQHF. The DNA for the CDR3 is TGTGCCATCAGTGTGGGGGGAAATAGCAATCAGCCCCAGCATTTT.